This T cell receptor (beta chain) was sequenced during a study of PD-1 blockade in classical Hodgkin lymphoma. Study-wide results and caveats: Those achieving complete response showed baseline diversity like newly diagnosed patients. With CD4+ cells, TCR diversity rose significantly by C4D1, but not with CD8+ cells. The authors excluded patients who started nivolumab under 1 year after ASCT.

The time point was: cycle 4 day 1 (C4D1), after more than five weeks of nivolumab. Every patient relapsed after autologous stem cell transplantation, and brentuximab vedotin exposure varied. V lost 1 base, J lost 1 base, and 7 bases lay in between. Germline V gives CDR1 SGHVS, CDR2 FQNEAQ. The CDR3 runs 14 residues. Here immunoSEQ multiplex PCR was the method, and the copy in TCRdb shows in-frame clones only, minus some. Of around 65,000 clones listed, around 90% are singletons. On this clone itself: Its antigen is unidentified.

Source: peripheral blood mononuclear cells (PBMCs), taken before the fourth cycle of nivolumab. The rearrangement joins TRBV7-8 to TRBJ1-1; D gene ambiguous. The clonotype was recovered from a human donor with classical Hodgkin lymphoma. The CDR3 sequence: CASSLVWRNTEAFF. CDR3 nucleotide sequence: TGTGCCAGCAGCTTAGTGTGGCGGAACACTGAAGCTTTCTTT. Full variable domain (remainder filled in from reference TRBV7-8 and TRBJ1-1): GAGVSQSPRYKVAKRGQDVALRCDPISGHVSLFWYQQALGQGPEFLTYFQNEAQLDKSGLPSDRFFAERPEGSVSTLKIQRTQQEDSAVYLCASSLVWRNTEAFFGQGTRLTVV.